This passage covers 17 T cell receptor beta chains from one sample sequenced in a study of OX40 agonist ivuxolimab in advanced cancers. Assay: immunoSEQ multiplex PCR; the TCRdb copy retains only in-frame clones and omits some. The sample yields about 22,000 clones, roughly 88% seen once. Source: CD4+ or CD8+ T cells sorted from blood, taken in a trial of the OX40 agonist ivuxolimab. These receptors came from an adult with an advanced solid tumor such as melanoma, head and neck, liver or kidney cancer.

This clone was seen once. Other DNA sequences in the sample encode the same CDR3. This chain uses TRBV27 with TRBJ2-2; TRBD1 matches at 9 bases. The V and J ends lost 5 bases and 5 bases, in that order; junction bases with no gene match: 3. Germline values: CDR1 MNHEY, CDR2 SMNVEV (reference sequence). There are 14 residues in the CDR3. The CDR3: CASSPGQGTGELFF. CDR3 nucleotides: TGTGCCAGCAGTCCGGGACAGGGTACCGGGGAGCTGTTTTTT.

The count of this clone is one. The genes are TRBV18 and TRBJ2-5; D is perhaps TRBD1 (5 bases). This CDR3 is 16 amino acids long. Germline CDR1 reads KGHSH; CDR2 reads LQKENI. V was pared by 1 base and J by 5 bases, with 17 bases between. CDR3 coding DNA: TGTGCCAGCTCACCACGTGTTCAAGGGGCTGGGGAGACCCAGTACTTC. Its translation: CASSPRVQGAGETQYF.

V and J are TRBV11-2 and TRBJ2-7; 9 bases line up with TRBD1. CDR1 is SGHAT and CDR2 is FQNNGV in the germline V gene. The CDR3 runs to 14 residues. V dropped 1 base and J dropped 6; count of bases not matched to a gene: 4. Written as DNA, the CDR3 is TGTGCCAGCAGCTTAGGGACAGGGGCAGGCGAGCAGTACTTC. Encoded protein: CASSLGTGAGEQYF.

This rearrangement joins TRBV7-2 to TRBJ2-3; D is possibly TRBD2 (6 bases). Trimming removed 1 base from V and 1 base from J, with 9 bases in between. Germline lookup yields CDR1 SGHTA and CDR2 FQGNSA. The CDR3 covers 15 residues. The CDR3 loop reads CASSLGQRGTDTQYF. CDR3 DNA: TGTGCCAGCAGCTTAGGCCAGCGGGGCACAGATACGCAGTATTTT.

This chain joins TRBV9 and TRBJ1-6; D not certain. CDR1 and CDR2 (germline): SGDLS, YYNGEE. V gave up 3 bases and J gave up 14 bases, with 24 bases separating them. This CDR3 is built from 16 residues. The CDR3 DNA sequence: TGTGCCAGCAGCGCCCCCAAGGAAGGAGGGAAGGAGTCCCTCCACTTT. This gives the protein CASSAPKEGGKESLHF.

V and J are TRBV4-1 and TRBJ2-7; no reliable D call. Germline V gene lookup returns CDR1 MGHRA and CDR2 YSYEKL. The CDR3 extends over 15 amino acids. Trimming left V 4 bases short and J 3 bases short, with 16 bases between. The CDR3, as DNA: TGCGCCAGCAGCCGAACAAGCGAAGTGGTCTACGAGCAGTACTTC. Translating gives CASSRTSEVVYEQYF.

The J gene is TRBJ2-3, the V gene TRBV7-2; 8 bases agree with TRBD2. The CDR3 covers 18 residues. Unmatched junction bases numbered 14, after V lost 0 bases and J lost 6 bases. Germline CDR1 SGHTA, CDR2 FQGNSA. The CDR3 here is CASSLARALAGSEDTQYF. The CDR3 DNA is TGTGCCAGCAGCTTAGCGAGGGCATTAGCGGGATCGGAGGATACGCAGTATTTT.

The chain is built from TRBV5-8 and TRBJ2-7; maybe TRBD2 (6 bases). The ends were cut back, 4 bases at V and 4 bases at J, with 21 bases in the middle. Germline lookup yields CDR1 SGHTS and CDR2 YDEGEE. This CDR3 region has 16 residues. CDR3 nucleotide sequence: TGTGCCAGCAGCCCCCCGCCCGGGGATGCGGGATACGAGCAGTACTTC. Translated: CASSPPPGDAGYEQYF.

The chain employs TRBV27 and TRBJ2-1; no reliable D call. The CDR3 contains 12 residues. CDR1 is MNHEY and CDR2 is SMNVEV in the germline V gene (reference sequence). Trimming left V 7 bases short and J 5 bases short, with 9 bases between. The CDR3 loop reads CASKGFHNEQFF. The CDR3 DNA follows: TGTGCCAGCAAGGGTTTTCACAATGAGCAGTTCTTC.

V usage is TRBV5-5 and J usage is TRBJ2-3; D is ambiguous. Germline V gene sequence: CDR1 SGHKS, CDR2 YYEKEE (reference sequence). Trimming took 0 bases from V and 5 from J, leaving 4 bases between them. This CDR3 comprises 12 residues. Written as DNA, the CDR3 is TGTGCCAGCAGCTTGGCTCAAGATACGCAGTATTTT. Its translation: CASSLAQDTQYF. The full variable domain, with the rest looked up from reference TRBV5-5 and TRBJ2-3, is DAGVTQSPTHLIKTRGQQVTLRCSPISGHKSVSWYQQVLGQGPQFIFQYYEKEERGRGNFPDRFSARQFPNYSSELNVNALLLGDSALYLCASSLAQDTQYFGPGTRLTVL.

This clone occurred once. The J gene is TRBJ2-3, the V gene TRBV10-1; 8 positions match TRBD1. This CDR3 is built from 15 residues. V shed 6 bases and J 1 base; nucleotides not matched to a gene: 6. Per the germline V gene, CDR1 is WNHNN and CDR2 is SYGVQD (reference sequence). For the CDR3, the DNA is TGCGCCAGCAGGGAATACAGGGGGTGCACAGATACGCAGTATTTT. The encoded protein is CASREYRGCTDTQYF.

The gene calls are TRBV6-6 and TRBJ2-5; D gene uncertain. There are 14 residues in the CDR3. Trimming removed 0 bases from V and 7 bases from J, with 12 bases in between. Germline lookup yields CDR1 MNHNY and CDR2 SVGAGI (reference sequence). The CDR3 coding sequence is TGTGCCAGCAGTTACTCGCGGACGGCTAGGACCCAGTACTTC. It is translated as CASSYSRTARTQYF.

V and J are TRBV5-1 and TRBJ1-2; 10 nucleotides match TRBD1. Trimming took 2 bases from V and 6 from J; bases not matched to a gene: 4. The CDR3 covers 14 residues. The germline gives CDR1 SGHRS, CDR2 YFSETQ. CDR3 sequence reads: CASSLDRGRDGYTF. The CDR3, as DNA: TGCGCCAGCAGCTTAGACAGGGGGCGCGATGGCTACACCTTC. The full variable domain, its missing parts supplied by reference TRBV5-1 and TRBJ1-2, is KAGVTQTPRYLIKTRGQQVTLSCSPISGHRSVSWYQQTPGQGLQFLFEYFSETQRNKGNFPGRFSGRQFSNSRSEMNVSTLELGDSALYLCASSLDRGRDGYTFGSGTRLTVV.

This rearrangement joins TRBV7-8 to TRBJ1-1; 7 nucleotides match TRBD1. The CDR3 length is 14 residues. CDR1 SGHVS and CDR2 FQNEAQ come from the germline V gene. V lost 4 bases to trimming and J lost 1 base; unmatched junction nucleotides: 3. For the CDR3, the DNA is TGTGCCAGCAGCTCGGACAGGACGAACACTGAAGCTTTCTTT. This gives the protein CASSSDRTNTEAFF.

The V call is TRBV27, the J call TRBJ1-3, with D hard to call. The germline CDR1 and CDR2 sequences are MNHEY and SMNVEV (reference sequence). The V and J ends lost 0 bases and 3 bases respectively, with 3 bases between them. The CDR3 has 13 amino acids. CDR3 amino acids: CASSLSGGNTIYF. The CDR3 region has the DNA TGTGCCAGCAGTTTATCGGGTGGAAACACCATATATTTT.

This chain connects TRBV10-3 to TRBJ1-2; no definite D call. V was clipped by 2 bases and J by 1 base, with 5 bases between them. Per germline, CDR1 ENHRY and CDR2 SYGVKD. This CDR3 comprises 13 residues. The CDR3 coding sequence is TGTGCCATCAGTGAGGAGGGTAACTATGGCTACACCTTC. This translates into CAISEEGNYGYTF.

The table lists this clone with a count of one. The chain is built from TRBV4-1 and TRBJ2-7; 10 nucleotides line up with TRBD2. The germline CDR1 and CDR2 sequences are MGHRA and YSYEKL. V lost 4 bases and J lost 3; bases outside the gene matches: 3. The CDR3 is 14 amino acids. CDR3 residues: CASSLRLAGYEQYF. The DNA for the CDR3 is TGCGCCAGCAGCCTGAGACTAGCGGGCTACGAGCAGTACTTC.